This T cell receptor (beta chain) comes out of a study of vaccination and CD4 T cells after COVID-19. The sample holds a few counts of this clonotype. Its target is unknown. V gave up 5 bases and J gave up 3 bases; unmatched junction bases: 8. CDR1 and CDR2 (germline): SGHTA, FQGTGA. The CDR3 runs 15 residues. Sequenced with the Oncomine TCR Beta short-read assay was DNA taken from cultured CD4+ T cells. Each CDR3 protein gets one entry after TCRdb re-called the PCR reads with MiXCR. The profile covers roughly 28,000 distinct CDR3 sequences, with around 50% appearing a single time and about 28% taken by the ten largest. Treatment specified: roughly 10-day PBMC culture with coronavirus spike peptide pools or control peptides (ViraFEST assay).

This receptor was taken from a human donor who received a COVID-19 vaccine. This chain joins TRBV7-3 and TRBJ2-3; 7 nucleotides match TRBD1. The specimen was CD4+ T cells from blood, cultured in vitro, collected before SARS-CoV-2 vaccination. The CDR3 nucleotides read TGTGCCAGCAGCACCCAGGGGGTTAGAACAGATACGCAGTATTTT. It yields the protein CASSTQGVRTDTQYF.